This TCR beta chain came from a study of beta chain features in type 1 diabetes. Study conclusions and caveats: Equally in patients and controls, shorter templates might have been favored by PCR. Type 1 diabetes patients showed fewer insertions and more deletions at VDJ junctions. People with Type 1 diabetes carried modestly yet significantly shorter TCRB CDR3s in all four CD4+ subsets.

Sorted populations all had greater than 95% purity. As for this clone: Antigen specificity is unknown.

The entirety of the isolated RNA underwent reverse transcription, so expressed TCRB transcripts were sequenced. Only in-frame clones appear in the TCRdb table, and some are missing; sequencing was by immunoSEQ multiplex PCR. The data hold over 150,000 clones, with approximately 8.1% observed a single time. There are 13 residues in the CDR3. The V end was cut by 9 bases, the J end by 3 bases, with 13 bases between. In germline, CDR1 is SGHTA, CDR2 FQGNSA. V usage is TRBV7-2 and J usage is TRBJ2-3, with no clear D. Sample: central memory CD4+ T cells from blood. The receptor comes from a man younger than 35 in good health. This CDR3 reads CASSPFVTDTQYF. The CDR3 nucleotides are TGTGCCAGTAGCCCTTTTGTGACAGATACGCAGTATTTT.